These 25 T cell receptor beta chains came from one sample sequenced in a study of cytomegalovirus exposure and HLA in healthy donors. Amplification used 60 Vbeta primers and 13 Jbeta primers. Some clones are missing from TCRdb's copy, which holds only in-frame ones; the method was immunoSEQ multiplex PCR. The sample has under 140,000 clones; approximately 86% are singletons. Sequencing used PBMCs. These receptors were obtained from a man in his forties in good health and CMV-seronegative.

This chain uses TRBV11-3 with TRBJ2-3; 8 nucleotides line up with TRBD1. The CDR3 runs 16 residues. Per germline, CDR1 SGHNT and CDR2 YENEEA. Trimming at V came to 5 bases and at J to 4 bases, leaving 11 bases not matched to a gene. The CDR3 sequence: CASSPGAGGASDTQYF. The DNA of the CDR3 is TGTGCCAGCAGCCCTGGGGCAGGGGGCGCCTCAGATACGCAGTATTTT.

The chain uses TRBV4-1 and TRBJ2-5, with 7 positions matching TRBD2. The V gene end was trimmed by 2 bases and the J gene end by 2 bases; junction bases not matched to a gene: 2. The germline CDR1 and CDR2 sequences are MGHRA and YSYEKL. The CDR3 covers 14 residues. In DNA form, the CDR3 reads TGCGCCAGCAGCCAAAACGGGGGGCAAGAGACCCAGTACTTC. Its protein is CASSQNGGQETQYF.

The V gene is TRBV7-9, the J gene TRBJ1-6; no clear D. Trimming stripped 7 bases from V and 12 bases from J, with 22 bases between. Germline-derived CDR1 and CDR2 are SEHNR and FQNEAQ (reference sequence). CDR3 size: 15 residues. The CDR3 coding sequence is TGTGCCAGCACAACGGCGTCGGGATCGATTTTACCCCTCCACTTT. Amino acid sequence: CASTTASGSILPLHF.

The chain is built from TRBV6-5 and TRBJ2-1; 7 nucleotides match TRBD1. This CDR3 is built from 14 residues. J gave up 4 bases and V 5 bases, and 5 bases lay outside the gene matches. Per germline, CDR1 MNHEY and CDR2 SVGAGI. The CDR3 DNA sequence: TGTGCCAGCAGTCCCAAGGGACAGTACAATGAGCAGTTCTTC. Translating gives CASSPKGQYNEQFF.

The rearrangement uses TRBV28 and TRBJ1-4, with 7 nucleotides matching TRBD1. From germline, CDR1 is MDHEN and CDR2 SYDVKM. This CDR3 contains 12 residues. With 8 bases clipped from V and 8 bases from J, the junction kept 5 bases outside the gene matches. The CDR3 bases are TGTGCCAGCCGGGACAGTAGGGAAAAACTGTTTTTT. Translating it yields CASRDSREKLFF.

The chain employs TRBV2 and TRBJ1-1, with D possibly TRBD1 on 6 matching bases. V lost 3 bases and J 5 bases, leaving 13 bases between the germline ends. Germline CDR1 SNHLY, CDR2 FYNNEI. This CDR3 is 14 amino acids long. CDR3 protein: CASSDQGPSTEAFF. The CDR3 DNA reads TGTGCCAGCAGTGATCAGGGGCCGTCGACTGAAGCTTTCTTT.

This clone was recorded only once. V usage is TRBV7-2 and J usage is TRBJ2-5, with a tentative D call TRBD2 (6 bases). V was cut by 5 bases and J by 4 bases, with 20 bases left in between. This CDR3 region has 16 residues. Germline lookup yields CDR1 SGHTA and CDR2 FQGNSA. The CDR3 DNA follows: TGTGCCAGCAGCAAACGACTAGAAGTTAATCTAGAGACCCAGTACTTC. Translating gives CASSKRLEVNLETQYF.

This clone was counted once. The germline gene is not matched at one end of the junction; a read error may be the cause. The chain has TRBV11-2 and TRBJ1-6; maybe TRBD1 (6 bases). The CDR3 consists of 15 residues. The germline V gene encodes CDR1 SGHAT and CDR2 FQNNGV. The CDR3 nucleotides read TGTGCCAGCCGCTTAGGACAGTTGGATAATTCACCCCTCCACTTT. Translating gives CASRLGQLDNSPLHF.

This clone occurred a few times. The chain carries TRBV30 and TRBJ1-5; D ambiguous. This CDR3 contains 12 residues. Trimming pared 4 bases from V and 5 bases from J, leaving 9 bases between. Germline-derived CDR1 and CDR2 are GTSNPN and SVGIG (reference sequence). Here the CDR3 reads CAWNQEDQPQHF. CDR3 nucleotides: TGTGCCTGGAACCAAGAGGATCAGCCCCAGCATTTT.

This clone is a singleton in its sample. J is TRBJ2-1 and V is TRBV29-1, with 9 bases aligning to TRBD1. V trimming: 3 bases; J trimming: 9 bases; junction bases outside the gene matches: 9. Looked up from germline, CDR1 is SQVTM and CDR2 is ANQGSEA. This CDR3 is 14 amino acids long. This chain's CDR3 is CSVEEDRGFGEQFF. In DNA form, the CDR3 reads TGCAGCGTTGAGGAGGACAGGGGTTTTGGTGAGCAGTTCTTC.

J is TRBJ2-5 and V is TRBV28; 7 nucleotides agree with TRBD2. CDR3 length: 14 residues. V lost 4 bases to trimming and J lost 4 bases; unmatched junction nucleotides: 6. Germline CDR1 reads MDHEN; CDR2 reads SYDVKM. CDR3 in DNA: TGTGCCAGCAGTTCCCGGGGGAGGGGAGAGACCCAGTACTTC. Protein: CASSSRGRGETQYF.

The chain couples TRBV9 to TRBJ1-4; no definite D call. Germline CDR1 is SGDLS and CDR2 is YYNGEE. The CDR3 extends over 17 amino acids. V gave up 0 bases and J gave up 2 bases, with 14 bases separating them. CDR3 DNA: TGTGCCAGCAGCGTAGCCAGCGTCGGCCCGACTAATGAAAAACTGTTTTTT. It translates to CASSVASVGPTNEKLFF.

The J gene is TRBJ1-5, the V gene TRBV6-5; the match to TRBD1 covers 8 bases. Germline V gene data show CDR1 as MNHEY and CDR2 as SVGAGI. This CDR3 comprises 16 residues. The V gene end was trimmed by 4 bases and the J gene end by 3 bases; junction bases not matched to a gene: 8. The CDR3 spells CASSSSGTGYNQPQHF. The CDR3 bases are TGTGCCAGCAGTTCCTCCGGGACAGGCTACAATCAGCCCCAGCATTTT.

On this clone: The identical CDR3 is also encoded by other nucleotide sequences in the sample. CDR3 residues: CASSLGAGNTIYF. The CDR3 DNA reads TGCGCCAGCAGCTTGGGGGCCGGAAACACCATATATTTT. V is TRBV5-1 and J is TRBJ1-3; D is unclear. This CDR3 region has 13 residues. V lost 0 bases and J lost 4, with 5 bases in between. Germline V gene data show CDR1 as SGHRS and CDR2 as YFSETQ. Based on the CDR3 plus reference TRBV5-1 and TRBJ1-3, the full variable domain is KAGVTQTPRYLIKTRGQQVTLSCSPISGHRSVSWYQQTPGQGLQFLFEYFSETQRNKGNFPGRFSGRQFSNSRSEMNVSTLELGDSALYLCASSLGAGNTIYFGEGSWLTVV.

The chain employs TRBV29-1 and TRBJ2-1, with 9 bases fitting TRBD1. CDR1 is SQVTM and CDR2 is ANQGSEA in the germline V gene. V dropped 5 bases and J dropped 9; count of bases not matched to a gene: 5. The CDR3 extends over 12 amino acids. The CDR3 spells CSVSTGGGEQFF. Written as DNA, the CDR3 is TGCAGCGTTTCGACAGGGGGTGGTGAGCAGTTCTTC.

V and J are TRBV7-6 and TRBJ2-7; D possibly corresponds to TRBD2 (6 bases). V was pared by 5 bases and J by 0 bases, with 11 bases between. CDR3 length: 14 residues. Germline loops: CDR1 SGHVS, CDR2 FNYEAQ. As DNA, the CDR3 is TGTGCCAGCAGCGATCCGGGACTCTCCTACGAGCAGTACTTC. Its protein is CASSDPGLSYEQYF.

The chain joins TRBV6-5 to TRBJ1-1, with 9 bases identical to TRBD1. With V trimmed by 7 bases and J by 5 bases, 5 bases remained unmatched. There are 13 residues in the CDR3. Per the germline V gene, CDR1 is MNHEY and CDR2 is SVGAGI. The CDR3 DNA is TGTGCCAGCAAAGGACAGGGGAGGACTGAAGCTTTCTTT. It codes for CASKGQGRTEAFF.

The rearrangement links TRBV10-3 to TRBJ1-1; the match to TRBD1 covers 8 bases. Germline CDR1 ENHRY, CDR2 SYGVKD. This CDR3 has 13 amino acids. J was trimmed by 6 bases and V by 8 bases; bases with no gene match: 8. CDR3: CAIRDRDRPEAFF. In DNA, the CDR3 is TGTGCCATCCGAGATCGGGACAGGCCTGAAGCTTTCTTT.

The chain is built from TRBV14 and TRBJ2-7, with TRBD2 matching over 7 bases. Germline CDR1 and CDR2: SGHDN and FVKESK. The CDR3 contains 16 residues. Trimming at V came to 3 bases and at J to 5 bases, leaving 13 bases not matched to a gene. This chain's CDR3 is CASSHPVAGVYHEQYF. CDR3 in DNA: TGTGCCAGCAGCCATCCCGTGGCGGGGGTCTACCACGAGCAGTACTTC.

The chain combines TRBV10-3 with TRBJ2-2, with D perhaps TRBD1 (7 bases). Deletions cut 0 bases from V and 6 bases from J, with 17 bases between. CDR1 is ENHRY, CDR2 SYGVKD, per germline. The CDR3 runs 17 residues. The DNA for the CDR3 is TGTGCCATCAGTGAGTCTCCGAGACAGGGAGGCCCCGGGGAGCTGTTTTTT. Amino acid sequence: CAISESPRQGGPGELFF.

The chain links TRBV10-3 to TRBJ1-1; D perhaps matches TRBD1 (5 bases). This CDR3 has 13 amino acids. Trimming pared 4 bases from V and 8 bases from J, leaving 14 bases between. Looked up from germline, CDR1 is ENHRY and CDR2 is SYGVKD. Here the CDR3 reads CAISGGVGGEAFF. CDR3 nucleotide sequence: TGTGCCATCAGTGGGGGGGTGGGTGGAGAAGCTTTCTTT.

Written as DNA, the CDR3 is TGCGCCAGCAGCTTGGGACCGCTAGGACAGCCCCAGCATTTT. Translation: CASSLGPLGQPQHF. This chain connects TRBV5-1 to TRBJ1-5, with D unclear. CDR1 and CDR2 from the germline V gene are SGHRS and YFSETQ. The V and J ends lost 0 bases and 7 bases respectively, with 11 bases between them. The CDR3 sequence is 14 residues long. Full variable domain (rest looked up from reference TRBV5-1 and TRBJ1-5): KAGVTQTPRYLIKTRGQQVTLSCSPISGHRSVSWYQQTPGQGLQFLFEYFSETQRNKGNFPGRFSGRQFSNSRSEMNVSTLELGDSALYLCASSLGPLGQPQHFGDGTRLSIL.

The genes are TRBV28 and TRBJ1-1, with a weak D call TRBD1 (6 bases). Trimming removed 7 bases from V and 6 bases from J, with 15 bases in between. Germline CDR1 reads MDHEN; CDR2 reads SYDVKM. The CDR3 loop spans 13 amino acids. The CDR3 is CASTKGGKSEAFF. CDR3 nucleotides: TGTGCCAGCACCAAGGGGGGGAAATCTGAAGCTTTCTTT.

This clone was observed a few times. The chain joins TRBV19 to TRBJ1-2; 7 bases are shared with TRBD1. The V gene's germline CDR1 is LNHDA and CDR2 SQIVND (reference sequence). The ends lost 5 bases at V and 5 bases at J; junction bases unmatched: 8. The CDR3 consists of 14 residues. In DNA, the CDR3 is TGTGCCAGTAGTCTACAGGGGCCTCTTTATGGCTACACCTTC. Amino acid sequence: CASSLQGPLYGYTF.

This clone was observed a single time. This chain joins TRBV5-1 and TRBJ2-1; 12 bases line up with TRBD2. The trim removed 2 bases at V and 2 bases at J, leaving 5 bases unmatched. In germline, CDR1 is SGHRS, CDR2 YFSETQ. This CDR3 spans 17 amino acids. The CDR3 spells CASSFPTSGGTYNEQFF. The CDR3 nucleotides read TGCGCCAGCAGCTTTCCGACTAGCGGGGGTACCTACAATGAGCAGTTCTTC. Looking up the rest from reference TRBV5-1 and TRBJ2-1 gives the full variable domain: KAGVTQTPRYLIKTRGQQVTLSCSPISGHRSVSWYQQTPGQGLQFLFEYFSETQRNKGNFPGRFSGRQFSNSRSEMNVSTLELGDSALYLCASSFPTSGGTYNEQFFGPGTRLTVL.